What follows is one T cell receptor (beta chain) and its context. Its antigen remains unknown. Sequenced by immunoSEQ multiplex PCR; TCRdb stores in-frame clones only, minus some. Here the sample spans over 100,000 clones, around 87% being singletons. This CDR3 is 15 amino acids long. Germline CDR1 and CDR2: SGHTA and FQGNSA. V lost 6 bases to trimming and J lost 1 base; unmatched junction nucleotides: 5. This entry is derived from a study of T cell responses to AZD1222 COVID-19 vaccine. Study results and caveats: Vaccination with two AZD1222 doses was followed by a rise in Spike-specific TCR breadth and depth. Scientists sampled the repertoires only once the peak T cell response had passed. Clonal diversity may have been underestimated in mostly white British donors.

The source material was peripheral blood, sampled 28 days after the second AZD1222 dose. The chain employs TRBV7-2 and TRBJ2-1; the match to TRBD2 covers 8 bases. The TCR comes from an adult who received the AZD1222 COVID-19 vaccine. The CDR3 reads CASSSSGFSYNEQFF. In DNA form, the CDR3 reads TGTGCCAGCAGTTCTAGCGGGTTTTCCTACAATGAGCAGTTCTTC.